This record concerns one T cell receptor beta chain sequence. CDR1 is LNHDA, CDR2 SQIVND, per germline (reference sequence). This CDR3 has 11 amino acids. V was clipped by 2 bases and J by 8 bases, with 4 bases between them. The data are from a study of blood T cell repertoires in COVID-19. The overall study: The origin of the acute and convalescent COVID-19 samples was the United States, Italy and Spain. Nucleic acid was either cDNA or gDNA, and it came from T cells, B-cell-depleted T cells, or PBMCs.

TCRdb's table, derived via immunoSEQ multiplex PCR, lists solely in-frame clones and lacks some. The sample contains over 150,000 clones, around 82% of which appear only once. The sample taken for sequencing was peripheral blood. The receptor was derived from an older woman who had recovered from COVID-19. The J gene is TRBJ2-1, the V gene TRBV19; D call uncertain. The CDR3 spells CASSISDEQFF. The CDR3, as DNA: TGTGCCAGTAGTATATCCGATGAGCAGTTCTTC.